This T cell receptor (beta chain) was captured in a study of blood T cell repertoires in COVID-19. Overall study: Acute and convalescent COVID-19 specimens originated in the United States, Italy and Spain. T cells, B-cell-depleted T cells, or PBMCs provided the cDNA or gDNA that served as material.

Participants came from about two dozen US areas, aged about 18 to 95 years. Source study methods: Nucleated cell number was recorded as an estimate derived from reference gene primer amplification. The protocol was immunoSEQ multiplex PCR, while the TCRdb copy is restricted to in-frame clones and leaves out a portion. The DNA was the basis for D and trimming; V, J and clone size are from that table. The sample has 400,000 to 550,000 clones; roughly nine tenths are singletons. Trimming cost V 6 bases and J 8 bases, with 17 bases left between them. The CDR3 extends over 13 amino acids. Germline V gives CDR1 SQVTM, CDR2 ANQGSEA.

The source of this sequence is a woman in her late teens or twenties with acute COVID-19. V usage is TRBV29-1 and J usage is TRBJ2-1; weak D call: TRBD2 (5 bases). The sample taken for sequencing was PBMCs or T cells enriched from blood (not recorded which). CDR3 amino acids: CSVATGIIDEQFF. The CDR3 nucleotides read TGCAGCGTGGCCACCGGGATAATCGATGAGCAGTTCTTC.